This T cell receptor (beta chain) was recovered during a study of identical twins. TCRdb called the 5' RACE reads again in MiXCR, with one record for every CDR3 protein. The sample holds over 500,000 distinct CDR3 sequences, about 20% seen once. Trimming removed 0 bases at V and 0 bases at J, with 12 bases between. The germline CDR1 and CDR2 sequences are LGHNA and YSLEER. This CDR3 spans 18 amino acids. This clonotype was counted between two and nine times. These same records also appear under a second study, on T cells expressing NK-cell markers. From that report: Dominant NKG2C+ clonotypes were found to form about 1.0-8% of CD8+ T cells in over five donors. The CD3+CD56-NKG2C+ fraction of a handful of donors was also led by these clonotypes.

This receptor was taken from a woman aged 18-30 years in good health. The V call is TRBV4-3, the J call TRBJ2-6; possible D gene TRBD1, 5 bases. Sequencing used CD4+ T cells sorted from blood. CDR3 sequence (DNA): TGCGCCAGCAGCCAAGATGTAGGACATGACTCTGGGGCCAACGTCCTGACTTTC. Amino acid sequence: CASSQDVGHDSGANVLTF.